This T cell receptor beta chain was recovered during a study of preoperative IRX-2 immunotherapy in early breast cancer. Repertoires were generated with immunoSEQ multiplex PCR, while TCRdb's copy carries only in-frame clones and drops some. The table shows roughly 13,000 clones, with roughly 91% occurring only once. Regarding treatment: preoperative locoregional IRX-2 cytokine immunotherapy. Patients received preoperative, locoregional IRX-2 cytokine immunotherapy in a phase Ib study. This sequence originates from a human donor with breast cancer. Sampling was performed from a patient treated with IRX-2 immunotherapy.

The CDR3 spells CASSGVGPANTGELFF. CDR3 sequence (DNA): TGCGCCAGCAGCGGTGTTGGACCCGCGAACACCGGGGAGCTGTTTTTT. The gene calls are TRBV5-1 and TRBJ2-2; D not certain. The CDR3 loop spans 16 amino acids. Trimming stripped 4 bases from V and 0 bases from J, with 13 bases between. Looked up from germline, CDR1 is SGHRS and CDR2 is YFSETQ.